These 24 T cell receptor beta chains were all obtained from the same sample, sequenced in a study of blood T cell repertoires in COVID-19. The table came from immunoSEQ multiplex PCR; TCRdb's copy has only in-frame clones and leaves some out. The sample shows about 53,000 clones, 75% to 90% of them seen only once. The sequenced sample was peripheral blood. Receptors originate from a man older than 75 with acute or convalescent COVID-19.

This clone has a single count. The V call is TRBV6-2 or TRBV6-3, the J call TRBJ1-5, with D unclear. This CDR3 contains 14 residues. The germline CDR1 and CDR2 sequences are MNHEY and SVGEGT. V dropped 6 bases and J dropped 0 bases, with 9 bases sitting between them. In nucleotides, the CDR3 is TGTGCCAGCAGCCGAGCGTATAGCAATCAGCCCCAGCATTTT. Translated: CASSRAYSNQPQHF.

The chain joins TRBV3-1 (or the pseudogene TRBV3-2) to TRBJ2-3; 8 bases align to TRBD2. The CDR3 contains 14 residues. The junction had 6 bases not matched to a gene; V was cut back by 2 bases and J by 8 bases. Germline lookup yields CDR1 LGHDT and CDR2 YNNKEL (reference sequence). The CDR3 sequence is CASSQRRGAFTQYF. In DNA form, the CDR3 reads TGTGCCAGCAGCCAAAGGCGGGGGGCCTTTACGCAGTATTTT.

The V call is TRBV18, the J call TRBJ1-1, with 9 bases matching TRBD1. The V segment lost 4 bases and the J segment 0 bases; nucleotides outside the gene matches: 3. The germline V gene encodes CDR1 KGHSH and CDR2 LQKENI. This CDR3 is built from 15 residues. The CDR3, as DNA: TGTGCCAGCTCACTAGGGACAGGGATGAACACTGAAGCTTTCTTT. Its protein is CASSLGTGMNTEAFF.

The chain links TRBV6-5 to TRBJ2-1, with 9 bases fitting TRBD2. The J segment lost 10 bases and the V segment lost 6 bases, leaving 7 bases of the junction unmatched. Germline values: CDR1 MNHEY, CDR2 SVGAGI. CDR3 length: 13 residues. This chain's CDR3 is CASRASGVPEQFF. The CDR3 coding sequence is TGTGCCAGCAGGGCTAGCGGGGTCCCAGAGCAGTTCTTC.

A word on this clone: The junction and the germline gene differ at one end; a read error may be behind it. J is TRBJ2-1 and V is TRBV7-7; TRBD1 aligns across 11 bases. Germline values: CDR1 SSHAT, CDR2 FNYEAQ (reference sequence). The CDR3 totals 14 residues. The CDR3 here is CASSPGTGGNEQFF. Written as DNA, the CDR3 is TGTGCTAGCAGTCCCGGGACAGGGGGTAATGAGCAGTTCTTC.

This clone occurred once. The V call is TRBV5-8, the J call TRBJ2-7, with D perhaps matching TRBD1 (5 bases). V gave up 0 bases and J gave up 2 bases, with 12 bases separating them. CDR1 SGHTS and CDR2 YDEGEE come from the germline V gene. This CDR3 is 15 amino acids long. CDR3 sequence (DNA): TGTGCCAGCAGCTTGGCGGCAGGGTTCCCCTACGAGCAGTACTTC. Amino acid sequence: CASSLAAGFPYEQYF.

The rearrangement uses TRBV2 and TRBJ1-1; D gene ambiguous. The CDR3 covers 13 residues. CDR1 is SNHLY, CDR2 FYNNEI, per germline. Trimming removed 8 bases at V and 1 base at J, with 11 bases between. CDR3: CASDWTGNTEAFF. CDR3 in DNA: TGTGCCAGCGACTGGACTGGGAACACTGAAGCTTTCTTT.

V is TRBV3-1 (or the pseudogene TRBV3-2) and J is TRBJ2-7; TRBD2 matches at 11 bases. Per germline, CDR1 LGHDT and CDR2 YNNKEL (reference sequence). CDR3 length: 16 residues. The V gene end was trimmed by 0 bases and the J gene end by 2 bases; junction bases not matched to a gene: 3. CDR3 region: CASSQETSGAPYEQYF. The CDR3, as DNA: TGTGCCAGCAGCCAAGAGACTAGCGGGGCACCCTACGAGCAGTACTTC.

This chain links TRBV4-1 with TRBJ2-2; D perhaps matches TRBD1 (5 bases). This CDR3 has 18 residues. The V gene lost 0 bases and the J gene lost 0 bases, with 14 bases spanning the gap. Germline loops: CDR1 MGHRA, CDR2 YSYEKL. The CDR3 loop is CASSQDGRAGTNTGELFF. The CDR3 DNA sequence: TGCGCCAGCAGCCAAGATGGAAGGGCAGGGACGAACACCGGGGAGCTGTTTTTT.

This sequence joins TRBV4-1 and TRBJ1-2, with TRBD1 as a possible D gene (5 bases). The CDR3 sequence is 15 residues long. CDR1 MGHRA and CDR2 YSYEKL come from the germline V gene. V lost 3 bases to trimming and J lost 11 bases, with 22 bases between them. The CDR3 spells CASSQGRGSGISYTF. The CDR3 DNA reads TGCGCCAGCAGCCAGGGGAGGGGATCAGGAATCTCTTACACCTTC.

The V and J genes are TRBV5-1 and TRBJ1-1, with a possible D match to TRBD1 (5 bases). Between the trimmed V and J ends, which lost 0 bases and 5 bases, there was a span of 14 bases. This CDR3 contains 15 residues. CDR1 and CDR2 from the germline V gene are SGHRS and YFSETQ. The CDR3 DNA is TGCGCCAGCAGCTTGGTGGTGTTAGGGGAAACTGAAGCTTTCTTT. Translated, it gives CASSLVVLGETEAFF.

This clone occurred once. This chain links TRBV6-5 with TRBJ2-2, with D hard to call. Germline V gene sequence: CDR1 MNHEY, CDR2 SVGAGI. This CDR3 has 13 residues. Between the trimmed V and J ends, which lost 6 bases and 1 base, there was a span of 6 bases. Here the CDR3 reads CASSPRNTGELFF. In DNA form, the CDR3 reads TGTGCCAGCAGCCCCCGGAACACCGGGGAGCTGTTTTTT.

The chain joins TRBV7-2 to TRBJ2-5, with TRBD2 matching 8 bases. J was trimmed by 5 bases and V by 4 bases; bases with no gene match: 6. Germline-derived CDR1 and CDR2 are SGHTA and FQGNSA. This CDR3 spans 14 amino acids. CDR3 amino acids: CASSSAGARETQYF. The CDR3 DNA is TGTGCCAGCAGCTCAGCGGGGGCGCGGGAGACCCAGTACTTC.

V usage is TRBV6-2 or TRBV6-3 and J usage is TRBJ2-3; D gene ambiguous. The germline V gene encodes CDR1 MNHEY and CDR2 SVGEGT. CDR3 length: 12 amino acids. V lost 5 bases to trimming and J lost 5 bases, with 8 bases between them. The CDR3 reads CASSLVGDTQYF. CDR3 sequence (DNA): TGTGCCAGCAGTCTAGTGGGAGATACGCAGTATTTT.

V usage is TRBV30 and J usage is TRBJ2-5, with 7 positions matching TRBD1. The CDR3 covers 16 residues. Germline V lookup: CDR1 GTSNPN, CDR2 SVGIG (reference sequence). V dropped 1 base and J dropped 0; count of bases not matched to a gene: 8. The chain's CDR3 is CAWSGRGGPNQETQYF. The CDR3 DNA follows: TGTGCCTGGAGTGGGAGAGGGGGCCCTAACCAAGAGACCCAGTACTTC. Supplemented by reference TRBV30 and TRBJ2-5, the full variable domain reads SQTIHQWPATLVQPVGSPLSLECTVEGTSNPNLYWYRQAAGRGLQLLFYSVGIGQISSEVPQNLSASRPQDRQFILSSKKLLLSDSGFYLCAWSGRGGPNQETQYFGPGTRLLVL.

The chain combines TRBV5-4 with TRBJ2-7, with D possibly TRBD1 on 5 matching bases. CDR1 and CDR2 (germline): SGHNT, YYREEE (reference sequence). The V end was cut by 4 bases, the J end by 2 bases, with 13 bases between. This CDR3 has 14 residues. CDR3 in amino acids: CASSPVRGTYEQYF. The CDR3 bases are TGTGCCAGCAGCCCAGTTAGGGGAACCTACGAGCAGTACTTC.

Note on this clone: One end of the junction fails to match germline, which may point to a read error. The rearrangement uses TRBV6-1 and TRBJ1-6, with 7 bases aligning to TRBD1. CDR1 is MNHNS and CDR2 is SASEGT in the germline V gene. This CDR3 is built from 18 residues. DNA for the CDR3: TGTGCCAGCAGTGAAAACACAGGGGACGGGGCCTACAATTCACCCCTCCACTTT. Translation: CASSENTGDGAYNSPLHF.

This chain links TRBV28 with TRBJ2-7; D unclear. Trimming shortened V by 5 bases and J by 7 bases, and 9 bases separated the two germline ends. The V gene's germline CDR1 is MDHEN and CDR2 SYDVKM. CDR3 length: 11 residues. The CDR3 loop reads CASSTQREQYF. DNA of the CDR3: TGTGCCAGCAGTACTCAACGGGAGCAGTACTTC.

This chain uses TRBV7-3 with TRBJ2-5; 9 nucleotides align to TRBD1. The CDR3 runs to 13 residues. The trim removed 5 bases at V and 10 bases at J, leaving 8 bases unmatched. CDR1 and CDR2 (germline): SGHTA, FQGTGA. CDR3 region: CASSPTGQGIQYF. CDR3 bases: TGTGCCAGCAGCCCCACGGGACAGGGAATCCAGTACTTC. Full variable domain (rest looked up from reference TRBV7-3 and TRBJ2-5): GAGVSQTPSNKVTEKGKYVELRCDPISGHTALYWYRQSLGQGPEFLIYFQGTGAADDSGLPNDRFFAVRPEGSVSTLKIQRTERGDSAVYLCASSPTGQGIQYFGPGTRLLVL.

The chain couples TRBV19 to TRBJ1-1; the D is unclear. The CDR3 length is 13 residues. Trimming took 6 bases from V and 1 from J, leaving 9 bases between them. Germline V gives CDR1 LNHDA, CDR2 SQIVND (reference sequence). Here the CDR3 reads CASRNTANTEAFF. The CDR3 nucleotides read TGTGCCAGTAGAAACACAGCGAACACTGAAGCTTTCTTT.

The chain carries TRBV10-3 and TRBJ2-3; TRBD2 agrees at 10 bases. Germline V gene data show CDR1 as ENHRY and CDR2 as SYGVKD. With V trimmed by 4 bases and J by 5 bases, 24 bases remained unmatched. The CDR3 length is 21 residues. CDR3 DNA: TGTGCCATCAGTGGGGGAGCCCCCCGTAGCGGGGGGCTACCGGTGGTAGATACGCAGTATTTT. Amino acid sequence: CAISGGAPRSGGLPVVDTQYF.

The chain is built from TRBV21-1 and TRBJ2-5; the table's TRBD1 call for D was not verified on the DNA. TRBV21-1 is a pseudogene. The CDR3 sequence is 14 residues long. CDR3 sequence: CASSVDRLQETQYF. The CDR3 DNA reads as TGTGCCAGCAGCGTGGACAGGCTTCAAGAGACCCAGTACTTC.

This chain links TRBV5-8 with TRBJ2-5; perhaps TRBD2 as D (6 bases). Trimming pared 4 bases from V and 5 bases from J, leaving 9 bases between. The CDR3 contains 12 residues. From germline, CDR1 is SGHTS and CDR2 YDEGEE. The CDR3 is CASSRGWETQYF. The CDR3 DNA follows: TGTGCCAGCAGCCGGGGGTGGGAGACCCAGTACTTC.

The chain couples TRBV5-4 to TRBJ1-2; a possible D gene is TRBD1 (6 bases). Trimming took 6 bases from V and 1 from J, leaving 16 bases between them. CDR1 is SGHNT and CDR2 is YYREEE in the germline V gene (reference sequence). This CDR3 region has 15 residues. This chain's CDR3 is CASTTGTPNNYGYTF. CDR3 in DNA: TGTGCCAGCACGACCGGGACACCAAATAACTATGGCTACACCTTC.